This TCR beta chain was profiled in a study of blood T cell repertoires in COVID-19. Study-level information: From T cells, B-cell-depleted T cells, or PBMCs came the material, which was cDNA or gDNA.

Germline V gene lookup returns CDR1 MNHEY and CDR2 SVGEGT. The ends were cut back, 0 bases at V and 0 bases at J, with 6 bases in the middle. This CDR3 contains 14 residues. In the authors' workflow: Researchers report that nucleated cell counts were estimated from reference gene primer amplification. Generated by immunoSEQ multiplex PCR, the TCRdb table keeps only in-frame clones and is missing some. V, J and clone size were drawn from that table, and D and trimming were deduced from the DNA. The sample comprises approximately 230,000 clones, around 86% of which are singletons, and approximately 2.1% rests with the top ten.

The chain joins TRBV6-2 or TRBV6-3 to TRBJ2-7; D perhaps matches TRBD1 (5 bases). This TCR came from a young man who had recovered from COVID-19. The sample comprised peripheral blood. This CDR3 is CASSYSTVSYEQYF. As DNA, the CDR3 is TGTGCCAGCAGTTACTCGACAGTCTCCTACGAGCAGTACTTC.